A single T cell receptor (beta chain) is shown here with its context. CDR3 length: 15 residues. Germline V gene data show CDR1 as MDHEN and CDR2 as SYDVKM. The trim removed 3 bases at V and 5 bases at J, leaving 7 bases unmatched. This table comes from immunoSEQ multiplex PCR, and its TCRdb copy is limited to in-frame clones, with some not included. The sample has under 350,000 clones, roughly nine tenths seen once. This entry belongs to a study of blood T cell repertoires in COVID-19. Study-level background: The samples span acute and convalescent COVID-19 from the United States, Italy and Spain. Sources were T cells, B-cell-depleted T cells, or PBMCs; the material itself was cDNA or gDNA.

J is TRBJ1-5 and V is TRBV28; 7 bases align to TRBD1. The sequenced sample consisted of peripheral blood. The receptor comes from a woman aged 25 to 39 with COVID-19, enrolled during active disease. The CDR3 reads CASSLEGQFHQPQHF. The DNA for the CDR3 is TGTGCCAGCAGTTTGGAGGGACAGTTCCATCAGCCCCAGCATTTT.